These T cell receptor beta chains were read from a single sample in a study of OX40 agonist ivuxolimab in advanced cancers. Profiled with immunoSEQ multiplex PCR; TCRdb holds only in-frame clones, not every one. The sample shows over 70,000 clones, 85% to 95% of them seen only once. The source material was CD4+ or CD8+ T cells sorted from blood, sampled in a trial of the OX40 agonist ivuxolimab. The receptors were gathered from an adult with an advanced solid tumor such as melanoma, head and neck, liver or kidney cancer. Each CDR3 is given with its conserved first and last residue. Each record gives: D gene, clone size, V gene, J gene, CDR3 DNA, CDR3 protein. The D gene is left open where the match is weak. Only some rows state a clone size, as once, few, many or a class for expanded clones.

D: NA
size: NA
V: TRBV28
J: TRBJ1-5
DNA: TGTGCCAGCGGATGGGCGCATCAGCCCCAGCATTTT
CDR3: CASGWAHQPQHF

D: NA
size: NA
V: TRBV7-9
J: TRBJ1-2
DNA: TGTGCCAGCAGCTTAGCCGATGGCTACACCTTC
CDR3: CASSLADGYTF

D: NA
size: NA
V: TRBV7-8
J: TRBJ2-1
DNA: TGTGCCAGCAGCCTTGGACTCCCGAGTGAGCAGTTCTTC
CDR3: CASSLGLPSEQFF

D: TRBD1
size: NA
V: TRBV12-5
J: TRBJ2-7
DNA: TGTGCTAGTGGTTTGTCCCCCGGGACAGGGGCCTACGAGCAGTACTTC
CDR3: CASGLSPGTGAYEQYF

D: NA
size: NA
V: TRBV10-2
J: TRBJ2-7
DNA: TGCGCCAGCACTTATGGGGGGAGCGGCGAGCAGTACTTC
CDR3: CASTYGGSGEQYF

D: TRBD1
size: NA
V: TRBV10-3
J: TRBJ1-4
DNA: TGTGCCATCAGTGACCTCCGTGACAGGGAACCTGAAAAACTGTTTTTT
CDR3: CAISDLRDREPEKLFF

D: NA
size: NA
V: TRBV7-9
J: TRBJ2-1
DNA: TGTGCCAGCCGTCCCCCGGGGGCGGGAGAATACAATGAGCAGTTCTTC
CDR3: CASRPPGAGEYNEQFF

D: NA
size: NA
V: TRBV9
J: TRBJ2-7
DNA: TGTGCCAGCAGCCTCAAAAGCACGTCCGGGGAGAGCTCCTACGAGCAGTACTTC
CDR3: CASSLKSTSGESSYEQYF

D: TRBD1
size: NA
V: TRBV9
J: TRBJ2-1
DNA: TGTGCCAGCAGCCCCCCCCTGGGGAGACAGGGGGCAGGTGAGCAGTTCTTC
CDR3: CASSPPLGRQGAGEQFF

D: TRBD1
size: NA
V: TRBV5-6
J: TRBJ2-3
DNA: TGTGCCAGCAGCCTGGAGAGGGGACAGCCGATTCTGGGTACGCAGTATTTT
CDR3: CASSLERGQPILGTQYF

D: TRBD1
size: NA
V: TRBV19
J: TRBJ2-3
DNA: TGTGCCAGTAGTACCACAGGGGGATCGGCAGATACGCAGTATTTT
CDR3: CASSTTGGSADTQYF

D: NA
size: NA
V: TRBV19
J: TRBJ1-1
DNA: TGTGCCAGTAGTATCGCGCCGGGAGGGCACACTGAAGCTTTCTTT
CDR3: CASSIAPGGHTEAFF

D: TRBD2
size: NA
V: TRBV19
J: TRBJ2-1
DNA: TGTGCCGCCGGGACTAGCTCGATAAATGAGCAGTTCTTC
CDR3: CAAGTSSINEQFF

D: NA
size: NA
V: TRBV5-1
J: TRBJ1-1
DNA: TGCGCCAGCAGCCGGACCCCCGGGGTGAACACTGAAGCTTTCTTT
CDR3: CASSRTPGVNTEAFF

D: TRBD1
size: few
V: TRBV29-1
J: TRBJ1-1
DNA: TGCAGCGTTGAGGACGCGGACAGGACCACTGAAGCTTTCTTT
CDR3: CSVEDADRTTEAFF

D: NA
size: NA
V: TRBV7-9
J: TRBJ1-3
DNA: TGTGCCAGCAGCTTATTGGGGGCCGACACCATATATTTT
CDR3: CASSLLGADTIYF

D: TRBD1
size: NA
V: TRBV19
J: TRBJ2-7
DNA: TGTGCCAGTAGTACGTACGGGACAGCCGAGCAGTACTTC
CDR3: CASSTYGTAEQYF

D: NA
size: NA
V: TRBV6-6
J: TRBJ2-7
DNA: TGTGCCAGCAGGGGACTGGCGTCTGTGGACGAGCAGTACTTC
CDR3: CASRGLASVDEQYF

D: NA
size: NA
V: TRBV4-3
J: TRBJ2-2
DNA: TGCGCCAGCAGCCAACCGGACACGGCCGGGGAGCTGTTTTTT
CDR3: CASSQPDTAGELFF

D: TRBD2
size: once
V: TRBV4-1
J: TRBJ2-7
DNA: TGCGCCAGCAGCCAAGGGGCGCCTTGGACTAGCGGGAACGAGCAGTACTTC
CDR3: CASSQGAPWTSGNEQYF